The 10 T cell receptor beta chains below all came from one sample that was sequenced in a study of preoperative IRX-2 immunotherapy in early breast cancer. TCRdb keeps only in-frame clones here, not all; method: immunoSEQ multiplex PCR. The table lists around 30,000 clones, nearly 80% of them singletons. Treatment denoted: preoperative locoregional IRX-2 cytokine immunotherapy. The input for sequencing was lymph node tissue, taken before IRX-2 immunotherapy. The receptors stem from a human donor with breast cancer.

The rearrangement uses TRBV28 and TRBJ1-4; 7 bases match TRBD1. J gave up 8 bases and V 4 bases, and 10 bases lay outside the gene matches. CDR3 size: 15 residues. Germline CDR1 and CDR2: MDHEN and SYDVKM. DNA for the CDR3: TGTGCCAGCAGTTCGGAAAGGAGGGGGCGGGAAAAACTGTTTTTT. Translating it yields CASSSERRGREKLFF.

The J gene is TRBJ1-1, the V gene TRBV5-1, with D possibly TRBD1 on 5 matching bases. In germline, CDR1 is SGHRS, CDR2 YFSETQ. Trimming removed 0 bases from V and 1 base from J, with 7 bases in between. The CDR3 has 14 amino acids. The CDR3, as DNA: TGCGCCAGCAGCTTGGCTCAGGGGAACACTGAAGCTTTCTTT. It is translated as CASSLAQGNTEAFF.

This rearrangement joins TRBV30 to TRBJ1-4; TRBD1 agrees at 10 bases. This CDR3 has 14 residues. From germline, CDR1 is GTSNPN and CDR2 SVGIG (reference sequence). V gave up 4 bases and J gave up 9 bases; unmatched junction bases: 8. CDR3: CAWTPGTGDQKLFF. Here the CDR3 DNA reads TGTGCCTGGACCCCCGGGACAGGGGACCAAAAACTGTTTTTT.

This clone was observed a few times. The chain recombines TRBV11-3 with TRBJ2-6; D remains unclear. This CDR3 contains 14 residues. CDR1 SGHNT and CDR2 YENEEA come from the germline V gene. V lost 6 bases and J lost 1, with 7 bases in between. The CDR3 sequence is CASRPPSGANVLTF. The CDR3 DNA sequence: TGTGCCAGCAGACCCCCTTCTGGGGCCAACGTCCTGACTTTC.

In nucleotides, the CDR3 is TGTGCCAGTAGTATAGATCGCCAGACCAACTATGGCTACACCTTC. It translates to CASSIDRQTNYGYTF. This chain uses TRBV19 with TRBJ1-2; D is undetermined. The germline V and J ends were trimmed by 0 bases and 2 bases, with 10 bases remaining between them. Germline values: CDR1 LNHDA, CDR2 SQIVND (reference sequence). This CDR3 comprises 15 residues.

The chain links TRBV6-8 to TRBJ2-3; TRBD2 matches 9 bases. The CDR3 totals 15 residues. V lost 2 bases to trimming and J lost 7 bases; unmatched junction nucleotides: 7. The V gene's germline CDR1 is MNHGY and CDR2 SAAAGT. Written as DNA, the CDR3 is TGTGCCAGCAGTTACGAGCGGGGGGCCGCGCATACGCAGTATTTT. Protein: CASSYERGAAHTQYF.

The chain links TRBV6-8 to TRBJ2-3; 9 bases match TRBD1. CDR1 is MNHGY, CDR2 SAAAGT, per germline. This CDR3 region has 15 residues. V was pared by 8 bases and J by 0 bases, with 6 bases of the junction left unmatched. CDR3 sequence reads: CASSQQGASTDTQYF. The CDR3 DNA follows: TGTGCCAGCTCTCAACAGGGGGCCAGCACAGATACGCAGTATTTT.

V usage is TRBV11-3 and J usage is TRBJ2-2, with 8 bases that match TRBD2. CDR1 is SGHNT and CDR2 is YENEEA in the germline V gene. V was clipped by 2 bases and J by 6 bases; unmatched bases: 8. This CDR3 spans 16 amino acids. In DNA, the CDR3 is TGTGCCAGCAGCTTACGTGCGGGGGGCAGAGCCGGGGAGCTGTTTTTT. This codes for CASSLRAGGRAGELFF.

This clone was found a few times. This sequence joins TRBV12-5 and TRBJ2-3; TRBD2 agrees at 9 bases. The CDR3 length is 14 residues. Germline CDR1 is LGHNT and CDR2 is FRNRAP. CDR3 protein: CASTSSGGPDTQYF. The CDR3 DNA reads TGTGCCAGCACCTCCAGCGGGGGGCCGGATACGCAGTATTTT.

This clone was recorded a few times. The chain recombines TRBV12-5 with TRBJ1-1; TRBD1 agrees at 7 bases. Germline CDR1 reads LGHNT; CDR2 reads FRNRAP. This CDR3 is 11 amino acids long. The CDR3, as DNA: TGTGCCAGACAGGGTGGAACTGAAGCTTTCTTT. It is translated as CARQGGTEAFF.